Included here is one T cell receptor (beta chain) sequence, with context. No antigen is known for it. These data originate in a study of cytomegalovirus exposure and HLA in healthy donors. The study, taken as a whole, reports: The majority of TCR sequences were rare, yet some public TCRs appeared in many donors. The listing of 160 or so TCR beta chains classed them as cytomegalovirus-associated.

The CDR3 has 15 amino acids. CDR1 and CDR2 from the germline V gene are MDHEN and SYDVKM. Deletions cut 5 bases from V and 4 bases from J, with 17 bases between. The repertoire was sequenced with immunoSEQ multiplex PCR; TCRdb's copy has only in-frame clones and lacks some. The top ten hold roughly 1.1% of the sample, which has 250,000 to 400,000 clones, roughly nine tenths seen once. The validation cohort, a group of 100 to 150 subjects, included the donors and was separate from the roughly 620-subject first cohort. The sample taken for sequencing was PBMCs. V is TRBV28 and J is TRBJ1-2; tentatively, D is TRBD1 (6 bases). This clonotype originated in a woman between 25 and 40 years old in good health and CMV-seropositive. In DNA form, the CDR3 reads TGTGCCAGCAGTCCACCCCTTGGGGGGGCCTATGGCTACACCTTC. Translation: CASSPPLGGAYGYTF.